The TCR beta chain described here comes from a study of blood T cell repertoires in COVID-19. Study information: Samples taken during acute and convalescent COVID-19 were collected in the United States, Italy and Spain. The analysed material was cDNA or gDNA that came from T cells, B-cell-depleted T cells, or PBMCs.

As handled by the study authors: Reference gene primer amplification gave estimated nucleated cell counts. Sequenced by immunoSEQ multiplex PCR; TCRdb stores in-frame clones only, minus some. V, J and clone size were drawn from that table, and D and trimming were deduced from the DNA. The sample holds about 400,000 clones, more than 85% seen once. Germline-derived CDR1 and CDR2 are MNHNY and SVGAGI (reference sequence). V gave up 5 bases and J gave up 5 bases; unmatched junction bases: 7. This CDR3 has 14 amino acids. Sample: peripheral blood. The chain recombines TRBV6-6 with TRBJ2-7; TRBD1 matches 9 bases. The clonotype originates from a human donor in a cohort sampled during active COVID-19. The DNA of the CDR3 is TGTGCCAGCAGTACCGGACAGGGGTACCACGAGCAGTACTTC. It is translated as CASSTGQGYHEQYF.